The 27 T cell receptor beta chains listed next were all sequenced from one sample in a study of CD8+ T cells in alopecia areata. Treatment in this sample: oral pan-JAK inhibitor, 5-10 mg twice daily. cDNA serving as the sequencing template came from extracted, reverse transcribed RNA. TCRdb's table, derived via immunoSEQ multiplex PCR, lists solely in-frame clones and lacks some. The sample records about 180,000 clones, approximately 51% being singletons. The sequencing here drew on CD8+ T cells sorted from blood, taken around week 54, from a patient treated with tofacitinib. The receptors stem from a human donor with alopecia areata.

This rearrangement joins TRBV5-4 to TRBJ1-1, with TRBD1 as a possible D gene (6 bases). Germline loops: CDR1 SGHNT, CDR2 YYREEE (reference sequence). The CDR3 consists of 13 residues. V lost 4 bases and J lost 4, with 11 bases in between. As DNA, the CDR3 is TGTGCCAGCAGCGTCGGAGGGGGCACTGAAGCTTTCTTT. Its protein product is CASSVGGGTEAFF.

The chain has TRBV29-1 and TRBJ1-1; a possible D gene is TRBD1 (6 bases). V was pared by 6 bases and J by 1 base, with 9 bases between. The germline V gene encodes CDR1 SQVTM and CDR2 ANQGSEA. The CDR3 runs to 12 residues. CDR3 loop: CSVETGNTEAFF. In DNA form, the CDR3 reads TGCAGCGTGGAGACAGGGAACACTGAAGCTTTCTTT.

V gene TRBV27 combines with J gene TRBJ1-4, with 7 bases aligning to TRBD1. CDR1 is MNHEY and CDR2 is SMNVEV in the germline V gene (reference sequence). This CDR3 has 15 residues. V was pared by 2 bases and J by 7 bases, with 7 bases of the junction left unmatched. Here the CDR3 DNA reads TGTGCCAGCAGTTTAATCCCGGGACAGCCTGAAAAACTGTTTTTT. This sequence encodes CASSLIPGQPEKLFF.

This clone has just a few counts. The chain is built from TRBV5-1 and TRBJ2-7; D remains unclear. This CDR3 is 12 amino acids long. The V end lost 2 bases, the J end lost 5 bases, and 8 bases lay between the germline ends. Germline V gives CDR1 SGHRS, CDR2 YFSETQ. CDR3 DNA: TGCGCCAGCAGCTTCGGGTGGAACGAGCAGTACTTC. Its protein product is CASSFGWNEQYF.

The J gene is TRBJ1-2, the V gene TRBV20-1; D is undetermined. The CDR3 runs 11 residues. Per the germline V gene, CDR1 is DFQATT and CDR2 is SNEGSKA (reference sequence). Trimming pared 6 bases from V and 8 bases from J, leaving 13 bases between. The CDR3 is CSAAGSGGYTF. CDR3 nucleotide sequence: TGCAGTGCCGCCGGATCGGGAGGCTACACCTTC.

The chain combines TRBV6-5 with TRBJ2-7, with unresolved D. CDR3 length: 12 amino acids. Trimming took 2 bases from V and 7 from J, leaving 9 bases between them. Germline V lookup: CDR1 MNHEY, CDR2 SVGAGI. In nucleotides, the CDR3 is TGTGCCAGCAGTTACCTCCCGGCGGAGCAGTACTTC. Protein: CASSYLPAEQYF.

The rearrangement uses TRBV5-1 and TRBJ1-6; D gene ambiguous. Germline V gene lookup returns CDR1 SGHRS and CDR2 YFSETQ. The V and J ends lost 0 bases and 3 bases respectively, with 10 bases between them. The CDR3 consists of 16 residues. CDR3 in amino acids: CASSLDPLDYNSPLHF. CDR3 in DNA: TGCGCCAGCAGCTTGGATCCGTTGGACTATAATTCACCCCTCCACTTT.

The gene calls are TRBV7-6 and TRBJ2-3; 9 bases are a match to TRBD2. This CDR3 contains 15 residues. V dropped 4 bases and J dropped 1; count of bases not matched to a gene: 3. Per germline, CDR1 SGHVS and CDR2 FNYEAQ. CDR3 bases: TGTGCCAGCAGCTCTAGCGGGATACGCACAGATACGCAGTATTTT. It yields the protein CASSSSGIRTDTQYF.

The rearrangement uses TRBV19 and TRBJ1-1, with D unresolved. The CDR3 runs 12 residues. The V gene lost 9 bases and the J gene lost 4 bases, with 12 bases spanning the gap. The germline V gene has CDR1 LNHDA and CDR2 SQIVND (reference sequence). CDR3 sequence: CASEGRVTEAFF. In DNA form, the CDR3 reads TGTGCCAGCGAAGGTCGGGTCACTGAAGCTTTCTTT.

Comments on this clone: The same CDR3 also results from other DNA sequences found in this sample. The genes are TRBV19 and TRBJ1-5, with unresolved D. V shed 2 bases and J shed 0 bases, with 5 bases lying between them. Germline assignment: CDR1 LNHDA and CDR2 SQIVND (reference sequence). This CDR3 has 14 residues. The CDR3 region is CASSIRDSNQPQHF. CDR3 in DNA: TGTGCCAGTAGTATACGAGATAGCAATCAGCCCCAGCATTTT.

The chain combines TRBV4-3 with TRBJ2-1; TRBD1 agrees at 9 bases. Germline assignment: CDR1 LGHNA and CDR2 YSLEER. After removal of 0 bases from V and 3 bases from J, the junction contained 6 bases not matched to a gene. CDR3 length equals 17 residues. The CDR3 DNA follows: TGCGCCAGCAGCCAAGATCCCGACAGGGGGTTCTACAATGAGCAGTTCTTC. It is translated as CASSQDPDRGFYNEQFF.

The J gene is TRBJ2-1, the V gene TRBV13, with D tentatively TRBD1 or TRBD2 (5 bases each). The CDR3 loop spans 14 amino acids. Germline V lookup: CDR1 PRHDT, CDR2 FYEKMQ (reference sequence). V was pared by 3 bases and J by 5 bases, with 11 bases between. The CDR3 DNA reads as TGTGCCAGCAGCTTCCGGGACCACAACAATGAGCAGTTCTTC. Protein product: CASSFRDHNNEQFF.

The CDR3 DNA reads TGTGCCAGCAGACCCTCACCGGGCGATGGCTACACCTTC. Translation: CASRPSPGDGYTF. The rearrangement uses TRBV27 and TRBJ1-2; D gene ambiguous. This CDR3 spans 13 amino acids. V was trimmed by 6 bases and J by 6 bases, leaving 14 bases between them. Germline CDR1 is MNHEY and CDR2 is SMNVEV (reference sequence).

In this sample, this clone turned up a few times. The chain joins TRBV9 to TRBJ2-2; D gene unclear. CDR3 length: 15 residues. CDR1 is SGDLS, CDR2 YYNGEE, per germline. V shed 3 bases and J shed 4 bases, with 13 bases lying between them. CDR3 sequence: CASSAQPSLTGELFF. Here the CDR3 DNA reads TGTGCCAGCAGCGCCCAACCCAGCCTCACCGGGGAGCTGTTTTTT.

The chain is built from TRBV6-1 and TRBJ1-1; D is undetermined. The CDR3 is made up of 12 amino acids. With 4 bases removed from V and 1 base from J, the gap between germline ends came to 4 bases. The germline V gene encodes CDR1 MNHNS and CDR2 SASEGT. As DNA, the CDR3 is TGTGCCAGCAGTGCCTGGAACACTGAAGCTTTCTTT. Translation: CASSAWNTEAFF.

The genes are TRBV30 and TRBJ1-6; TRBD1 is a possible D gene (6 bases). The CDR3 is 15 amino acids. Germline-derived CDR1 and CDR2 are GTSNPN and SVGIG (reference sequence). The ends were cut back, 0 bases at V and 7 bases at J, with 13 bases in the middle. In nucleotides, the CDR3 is TGTGCCTGGAGTGTAATCCAGGGGATAAATTCACCCCTCCACTTT. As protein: CAWSVIQGINSPLHF. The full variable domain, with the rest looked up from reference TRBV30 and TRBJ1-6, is SQTIHQWPATLVQPVGSPLSLECTVEGTSNPNLYWYRQAAGRGLQLLFYSVGIGQISSEVPQNLSASRPQDRQFILSSKKLLLSDSGFYLCAWSVIQGINSPLHFGNGTRLTVT.

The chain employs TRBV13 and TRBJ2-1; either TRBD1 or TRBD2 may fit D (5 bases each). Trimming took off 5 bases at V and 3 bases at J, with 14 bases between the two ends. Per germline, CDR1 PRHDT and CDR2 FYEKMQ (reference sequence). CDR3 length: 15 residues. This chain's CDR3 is CASSLRDRLYNEQFF. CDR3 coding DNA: TGTGCCAGCAGCCTCCGGGACCGCCTCTACAATGAGCAGTTCTTC.

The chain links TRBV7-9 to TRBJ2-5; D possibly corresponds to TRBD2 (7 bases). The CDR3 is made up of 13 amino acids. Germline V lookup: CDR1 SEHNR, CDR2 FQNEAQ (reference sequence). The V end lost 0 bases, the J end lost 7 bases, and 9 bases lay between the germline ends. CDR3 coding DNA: TGTGCCAGCAGCTTAGCACGGGGGGCGACCCAGTACTTC. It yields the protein CASSLARGATQYF.

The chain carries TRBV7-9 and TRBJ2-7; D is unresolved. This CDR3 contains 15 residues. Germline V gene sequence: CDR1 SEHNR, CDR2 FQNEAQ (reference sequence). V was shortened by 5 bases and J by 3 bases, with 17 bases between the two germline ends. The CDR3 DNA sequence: TGTGCCAGCAGCCCCATTTTAGGGCTGGTCTACGAGCAGTACTTC. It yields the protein CASSPILGLVYEQYF. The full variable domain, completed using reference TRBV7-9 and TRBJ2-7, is DTGVSQNPRHKITKRGQNVTFRCDPISEHNRLYWYRQTLGQGPEFLTYFQNEAQLEKSRLLSDRFSAERPKGSFSTLEIQRTEQGDSAMYLCASSPILGLVYEQYFGPGTRLTVT.

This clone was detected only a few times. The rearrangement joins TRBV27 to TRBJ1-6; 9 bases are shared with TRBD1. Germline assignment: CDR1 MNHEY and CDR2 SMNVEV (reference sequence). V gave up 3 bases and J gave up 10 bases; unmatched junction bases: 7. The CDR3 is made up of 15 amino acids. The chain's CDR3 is CASSFGTGSASPLHF. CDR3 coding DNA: TGTGCCAGCAGTTTCGGGACAGGGTCGGCGTCACCCCTCCACTTT.

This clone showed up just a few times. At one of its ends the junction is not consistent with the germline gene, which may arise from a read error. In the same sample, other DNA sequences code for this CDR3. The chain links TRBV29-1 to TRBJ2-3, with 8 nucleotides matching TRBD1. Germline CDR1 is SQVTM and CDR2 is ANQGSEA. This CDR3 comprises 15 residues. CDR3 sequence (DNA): TGCAGCGTTGAAGATCAGGACAGGGCTGAAGATACGCAGTATTTC. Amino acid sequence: CSVEDQDRAEDTQYF.

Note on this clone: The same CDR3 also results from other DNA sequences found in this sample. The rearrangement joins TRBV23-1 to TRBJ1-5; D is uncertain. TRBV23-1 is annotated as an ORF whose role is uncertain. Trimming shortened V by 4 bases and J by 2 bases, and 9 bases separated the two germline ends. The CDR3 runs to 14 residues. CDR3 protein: CASSRGQGNQPQHF. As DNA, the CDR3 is TGCGCCAGCAGTCGCGGGCAGGGCAATCAGCCCCAGCATTTT.

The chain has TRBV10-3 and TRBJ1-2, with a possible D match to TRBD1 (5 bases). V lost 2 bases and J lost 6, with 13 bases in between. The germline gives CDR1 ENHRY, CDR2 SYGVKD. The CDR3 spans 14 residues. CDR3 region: CAISEPGQADGYTF. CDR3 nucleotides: TGTGCCATCAGTGAGCCGGGGCAGGCCGATGGCTACACCTTC.

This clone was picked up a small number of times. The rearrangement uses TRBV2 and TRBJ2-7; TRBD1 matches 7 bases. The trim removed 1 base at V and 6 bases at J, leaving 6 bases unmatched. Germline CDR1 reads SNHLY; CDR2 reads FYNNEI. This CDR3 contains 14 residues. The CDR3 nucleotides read TGTGCCAGCAGTGAAGGACAGGGAGCGAGCGAGCAGTACTTC. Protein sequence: CASSEGQGASEQYF.

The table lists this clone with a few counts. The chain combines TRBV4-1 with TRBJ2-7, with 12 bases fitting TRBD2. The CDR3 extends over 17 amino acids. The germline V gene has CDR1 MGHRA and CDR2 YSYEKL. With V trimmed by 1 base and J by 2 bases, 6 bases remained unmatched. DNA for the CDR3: TGCGCCAGCAGCCAAGCTACTAGCGGGGGGACCACCTACGAGCAGTACTTC. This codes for CASSQATSGGTTYEQYF.

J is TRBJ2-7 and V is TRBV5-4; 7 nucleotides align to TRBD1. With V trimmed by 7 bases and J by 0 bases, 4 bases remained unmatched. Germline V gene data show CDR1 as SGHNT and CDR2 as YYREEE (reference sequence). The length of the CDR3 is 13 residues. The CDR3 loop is CASHRGDSYEQYF. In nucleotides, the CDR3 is TGTGCCAGCCACAGGGGCGACTCCTACGAGCAGTACTTC.

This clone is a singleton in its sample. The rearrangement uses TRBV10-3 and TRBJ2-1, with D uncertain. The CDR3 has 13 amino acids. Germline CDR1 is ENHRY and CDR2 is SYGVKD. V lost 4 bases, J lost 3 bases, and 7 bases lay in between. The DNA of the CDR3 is TGTGCCATCAGTGTAGGGATCTACAATGAGCAGTTCTTC. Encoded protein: CAISVGIYNEQFF.